A selection of T cell receptor beta chains follows, all from one sample in a study of blood T cell repertoires in COVID-19. Sequenced by immunoSEQ multiplex PCR; TCRdb stores in-frame clones only, minus some. The data show 250,000 or so clones, about 88% seen once. The sequencing sample was made of peripheral blood. The receptors come from an older woman with acute or convalescent COVID-19. The CDR3 runs from the conserved cysteine through the conserved F or W. D genes are given only for firm matches. Where a row states a size, it is once, few, many or the class of an expanded clone; other rows omit it.

v_call: TRBV28
j_call: TRBJ2-3
d_call: NA
clone_size: few
cdr3_nt: TGTGCCAGCAGTTTCCGGCTAGCGTTTAGCACAGATACGCAGTATTTT
cdr3_aa: CASSFRLAFSTDTQYF

v_call: TRBV3-1/TRBV3-2
j_call: TRBJ1-6
d_call: TRBD1
clone_size: NA
cdr3_nt: TGTGCCAGCAGCCCTGCGGACAGGGGCAATTCACCCCTCCACTTT
cdr3_aa: CASSPADRGNSPLHF

v_call: TRBV4-3
j_call: TRBJ1-1
d_call: NA
clone_size: NA
cdr3_nt: TGCGCCAGCAGCCAAGCTCCAGGGACTTACACTGAAGCTTTCTTT
cdr3_aa: CASSQAPGTYTEAFF

v_call: TRBV19
j_call: TRBJ1-1
d_call: NA
clone_size: NA
cdr3_nt: TGTGCCAGTAGGCGGGACTCCCTGAACACTGAAGCTTTCTTT
cdr3_aa: CASRRDSLNTEAFF

v_call: TRBV7-9
j_call: TRBJ1-5
d_call: NA
clone_size: NA
cdr3_nt: TGTGCCAGCAGCCACAGATCAGGTCAGCCCCAGCATTTT
cdr3_aa: CASSHRSGQPQHF

v_call: TRBV2
j_call: TRBJ2-5
d_call: TRBD2
clone_size: NA
cdr3_nt: TGTGCCGCCCTGACTAGCGGGGGGGAAGAGACCCAGTACTTC
cdr3_aa: CAALTSGGEETQYF

v_call: TRBV28
j_call: TRBJ2-1
d_call: TRBD2
clone_size: few
cdr3_nt: TGTGCCAGCAGTTTAGAGGGACTAGCGGAGACAACCTACAATGAGCAGTTCTTC
cdr3_aa: CASSLEGLAETTYNEQFF

v_call: TRBV7-2
j_call: TRBJ1-1
d_call: NA
clone_size: NA
cdr3_nt: TGTGCCAGCAGACTTACAGGGCCTTCCACTGAAGCTTTCTTT
cdr3_aa: CASRLTGPSTEAFF

v_call: TRBV19
j_call: TRBJ1-4
d_call: NA
clone_size: once
cdr3_nt: TGTGCCAGTAGTATCCCCCCCAGAGAAAAACTGTTTTTT
cdr3_aa: CASSIPPREKLFF

v_call: TRBV7-9
j_call: TRBJ1-5
d_call: TRBD1
clone_size: NA
cdr3_nt: TGTGCCAGCAGCTCCAGGGGGCAGGGGAGCAATCAGCCCCAGCATTTT
cdr3_aa: CASSSRGQGSNQPQHF

v_call: TRBV14
j_call: TRBJ1-1
d_call: NA
clone_size: NA
cdr3_nt: TGTGCCAGCTCACCGGGAATGAACACTGAAGCTTTCTTT
cdr3_aa: CASSPGMNTEAFF

v_call: TRBV9
j_call: TRBJ2-1
d_call: TRBD1
clone_size: NA
cdr3_nt: TGTGCCAGCAGCGTAGGAGGGACAGGGGTAAATGAGCAGTTCTTC
cdr3_aa: CASSVGGTGVNEQFF

v_call: TRBV11-2
j_call: TRBJ2-3
d_call: TRBD2
clone_size: NA
cdr3_nt: TGTGCCAGCAGCCCCCTGATGGCGGGAGTCGGCACAGATACGCAGTATTTT
cdr3_aa: CASSPLMAGVGTDTQYF

v_call: TRBV7-9
j_call: TRBJ2-3
d_call: TRBD2
clone_size: NA
cdr3_nt: TGTGCCAGCAGCTACCCCCCTTCGGTCGCGGGGGGCACAGATACGCAGTATTTT
cdr3_aa: CASSYPPSVAGGTDTQYF

v_call: TRBV4-2
j_call: TRBJ2-1
d_call: NA
clone_size: NA
cdr3_nt: TGTGCCAGCAGCCAAGATTGGGACTCTCCGTCCTATGAGCAGTTCTTC
cdr3_aa: CASSQDWDSPSYEQFF

v_call: TRBV5-1
j_call: TRBJ1-2
d_call: TRBD1
clone_size: NA
cdr3_nt: TGCGCCAGCAGCTTAGACAGGGGGCAGGGCTATGGCTACACCTTC
cdr3_aa: CASSLDRGQGYGYTF

v_call: TRBV7-2
j_call: TRBJ2-7
d_call: TRBD2
clone_size: NA
cdr3_nt: TGTGCCAGCAGCTTATGGCAAGCGGGAGCCAGCGAGCAGTACTTC
cdr3_aa: CASSLWQAGASEQYF

v_call: TRBV9
j_call: TRBJ2-3
d_call: TRBD2
clone_size: NA
cdr3_nt: TGTGCCAGCAACCCGTCGGCGGGGGGGCCTTATTCCACAGATACGCAGTATTTT
cdr3_aa: CASNPSAGGPYSTDTQYF

v_call: TRBV27
j_call: TRBJ2-3
d_call: TRBD2
clone_size: NA
cdr3_nt: TGTGCCAGCACAAGCGGGGTCGTCACAGATACGCAGTATTTT
cdr3_aa: CASTSGVVTDTQYF

v_call: TRBV4-2
j_call: TRBJ2-1
d_call: TRBD2
clone_size: many
cdr3_nt: TGTGCCAGCAGCCTCCGACTAGCGGGAGTGAATGAGCAGTTCTTC
cdr3_aa: CASSLRLAGVNEQFF

v_call: TRBV5-1
j_call: TRBJ1-6
d_call: TRBD1
clone_size: NA
cdr3_nt: TGCGCCAGCAGCGCTCGCTCAGTAGACAGGGCTAATTCACCCCTCCACTTT
cdr3_aa: CASSARSVDRANSPLHF

v_call: TRBV5-1
j_call: TRBJ2-1
d_call: NA
clone_size: NA
cdr3_nt: TGCGCCAGCAGCTTACGTGCGGGGGCGGGGAATGAGCAGTTCTTC
cdr3_aa: CASSLRAGAGNEQFF

v_call: TRBV7-2
j_call: TRBJ2-3
d_call: NA
clone_size: NA
cdr3_nt: TGTGCCAGCAGCTTAGCGGGAGATAACGCAGATACGCAGTATTTT
cdr3_aa: CASSLAGDNADTQYF

v_call: TRBV21-1
j_call: TRBJ2-7
d_call: NA
clone_size: NA
cdr3_nt: TGTGCCAGCAGCGAGATTTGGGACACTCGCTCCTACGAGCAGTACTTC
cdr3_aa: CASSEIWDTRSYEQYF

v_call: TRBV2
j_call: TRBJ2-1
d_call: TRBD2
clone_size: NA
cdr3_nt: TGTGCCAGCAGTCGACTAGCTTACAATGAGCAGTTCTTC
cdr3_aa: CASSRLAYNEQFF

v_call: TRBV7-9
j_call: TRBJ1-1
d_call: NA
clone_size: NA
cdr3_nt: TGTGCCAGCAGCTTAGGTGGGACACTTGAAGCTTTCTTT
cdr3_aa: CASSLGGTLEAFF

v_call: TRBV30
j_call: TRBJ2-2
d_call: NA
clone_size: NA
cdr3_nt: TGTGCCTGGAGTATTGGACACAAGAACACCGGGGAGCTGTTTTTT
cdr3_aa: CAWSIGHKNTGELFF

v_call: TRBV5-1
j_call: TRBJ1-1
d_call: TRBD1
clone_size: once
cdr3_nt: TGCGCCAGCAGCTTGGTTCCGACAGGGACGCCTTCTGAAGCTTTCTTT
cdr3_aa: CASSLVPTGTPSEAFF

v_call: TRBV5-4
j_call: TRBJ2-3
d_call: TRBD1
clone_size: NA
cdr3_nt: TGTGCCAGCAGCTCCCGGGACAGGGGGCAGACAGATACGCAGTATTTT
cdr3_aa: CASSSRDRGQTDTQYF

v_call: TRBV5-1
j_call: TRBJ2-7
d_call: NA
clone_size: NA
cdr3_nt: TGCGCCAGCAGCATCCGGGACACCGCCTACGAGCAGTACTTC
cdr3_aa: CASSIRDTAYEQYF

v_call: TRBV30
j_call: TRBJ2-3
d_call: TRBD1
clone_size: NA
cdr3_nt: TGTGCCTGGAGCCTTGGGACAGGGGATCATACGCAGTATTTT
cdr3_aa: CAWSLGTGDHTQYF

v_call: TRBV7-6
j_call: TRBJ2-7
d_call: TRBD1
clone_size: NA
cdr3_nt: TGTGCCAGCAGCTTTGCCGGGACAGGGGTCTACGAGCAGTACTTC
cdr3_aa: CASSFAGTGVYEQYF

v_call: TRBV18
j_call: TRBJ2-5
d_call: NA
clone_size: NA
cdr3_nt: TGTGCCAGCTCACCAACGGGGGGCCTAGGGGGAGAGACCCAGTACTTC
cdr3_aa: CASSPTGGLGGETQYF

v_call: TRBV6-2/TRBV6-3
j_call: TRBJ2-3
d_call: NA
clone_size: NA
cdr3_nt: TGTGCCAGCAGTTACTTGGACAGAAACACAGATACGCAGTATTTT
cdr3_aa: CASSYLDRNTDTQYF

v_call: TRBV29-1
j_call: TRBJ1-1
d_call: NA
clone_size: NA
cdr3_nt: TGCAGCGCCTCCTATACTGAAGCTTTCTTT
cdr3_aa: CSASYTEAFF

v_call: TRBV4-3
j_call: TRBJ2-1
d_call: NA
clone_size: NA
cdr3_nt: TGCGCCAGCAGCCAAGTATACTCGGGGGGCCCCTACAATGAGCAGTTCTTC
cdr3_aa: CASSQVYSGGPYNEQFF

v_call: TRBV27
j_call: TRBJ2-7
d_call: NA
clone_size: NA
cdr3_nt: TGTGCCAGCAGTTTAGGGCACAGCCCCTACGAGCAGTACTTC
cdr3_aa: CASSLGHSPYEQYF

v_call: TRBV10-1
j_call: TRBJ2-1
d_call: NA
clone_size: NA
cdr3_nt: TGCGCCAGCAGTGAGGACCCAGGGATCAATGAGCAGTTCTTC
cdr3_aa: CASSEDPGINEQFF

v_call: TRBV27
j_call: TRBJ2-7
d_call: TRBD1
clone_size: NA
cdr3_nt: TGTGCCAGCAGTCAACACCGGACAGGGAACGTCTACGAGCAGTACTTC
cdr3_aa: CASSQHRTGNVYEQYF

v_call: TRBV5-1
j_call: TRBJ2-1
d_call: TRBD1
clone_size: NA
cdr3_nt: TGCGCCAGCCAGAGGGGGACAGGGCCCTACAATGAGCAGTTCTTC
cdr3_aa: CASQRGTGPYNEQFF

v_call: TRBV28
j_call: TRBJ2-7
d_call: TRBD2
clone_size: NA
cdr3_nt: TGTGCCAGCAGTTATGGACTAGCGAGCTCCTACGAGCAGTACTTC
cdr3_aa: CASSYGLASSYEQYF